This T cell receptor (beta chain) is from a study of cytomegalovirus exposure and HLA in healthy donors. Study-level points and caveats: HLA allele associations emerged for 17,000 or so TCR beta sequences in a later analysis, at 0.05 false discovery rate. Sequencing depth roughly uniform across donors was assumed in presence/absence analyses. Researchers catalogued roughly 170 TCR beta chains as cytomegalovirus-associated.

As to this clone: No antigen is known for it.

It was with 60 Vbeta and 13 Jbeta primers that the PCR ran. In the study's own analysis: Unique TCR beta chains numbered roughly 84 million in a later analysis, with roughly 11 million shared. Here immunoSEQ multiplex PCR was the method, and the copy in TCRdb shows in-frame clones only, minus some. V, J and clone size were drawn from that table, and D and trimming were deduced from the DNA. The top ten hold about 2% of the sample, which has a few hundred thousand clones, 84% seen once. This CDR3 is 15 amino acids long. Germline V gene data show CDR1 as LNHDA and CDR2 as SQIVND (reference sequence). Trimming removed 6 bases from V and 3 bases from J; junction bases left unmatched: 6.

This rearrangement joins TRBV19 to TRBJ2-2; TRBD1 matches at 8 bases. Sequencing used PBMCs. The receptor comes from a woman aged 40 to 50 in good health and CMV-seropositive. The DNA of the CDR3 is TGTGCCAGTAGGGACCCGGACAGGGACACCGGGGAGCTGTTTTTT. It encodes CASRDPDRDTGELFF.